The T cell receptor beta chain described here comes from a study of blood T cell repertoires in COVID-19. Study background: PBMCs, B-cell-depleted T cells, or T cells were the source of the cDNA or gDNA that made up the material.

Authors' methods: Amplifying reference gene primers gave estimates of nucleated cell counts. Measured with immunoSEQ multiplex PCR; TCRdb has only the in-frame clones, and not every one. V, J and clone size are taken as reported in that table, and D and trimming were inferred from the DNA itself. This repertoire shows 88,000 or so clones, approximately 81% found once; its top ten account for about 4.4%. The TCR originated in a man aged 60-69 years with acute or convalescent COVID-19. Sequenced material: peripheral blood.

CDR3 protein: CASSESPDISDEQYF. The CDR3 DNA follows: TGCGCCAGCAGTGAGTCTCCGGACATATCGGACGAGCAGTACTTC. The gene calls are TRBV10-2 and TRBJ2-7; perhaps TRBD1 as D (5 bases). The germline V gene encodes CDR1 WSHSY and CDR2 SAAADI. Trimming cost V 0 bases and J 5 bases, with 14 bases left between them. The CDR3 length is 15 residues.